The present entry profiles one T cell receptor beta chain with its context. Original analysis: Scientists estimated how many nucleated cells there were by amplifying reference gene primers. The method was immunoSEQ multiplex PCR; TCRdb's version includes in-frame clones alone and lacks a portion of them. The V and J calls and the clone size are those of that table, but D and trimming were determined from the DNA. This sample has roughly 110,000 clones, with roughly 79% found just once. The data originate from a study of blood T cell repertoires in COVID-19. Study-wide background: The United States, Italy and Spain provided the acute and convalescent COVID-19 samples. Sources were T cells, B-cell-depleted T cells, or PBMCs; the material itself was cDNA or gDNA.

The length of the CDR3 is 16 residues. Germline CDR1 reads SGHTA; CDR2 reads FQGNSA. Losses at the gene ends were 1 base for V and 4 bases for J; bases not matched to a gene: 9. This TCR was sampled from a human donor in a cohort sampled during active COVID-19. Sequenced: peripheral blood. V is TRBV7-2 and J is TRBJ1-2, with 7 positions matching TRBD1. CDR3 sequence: CASSLEGRGLTYGYTF. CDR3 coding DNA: TGTGCCAGCAGCTTAGAGGGCAGGGGGTTAACCTATGGCTACACCTTC.